The 24 T cell receptor beta chains given below trace back to one sample, sequenced in a study of shared clonotypes between healthy human individuals. CD8 cells regarded as naive lacked CD45RO, were positively chosen for CCR7, and omitted terminally differentiated effector memory CD45RA+ cells. Sequencing was performed with immunoSEQ multiplex PCR; in TCRdb, only in-frame clones are kept and a portion is missing. The table has about 2.2 million clones, over 85% seen once. Sequenced: naive CD8+ T cells from PBMCs. All receptors derive from a man between 18 and 29 years old in good health. Some clones in this sample may be carry-over from other donors' samples.

This clone has a single count. This chain links TRBV5-6 with TRBJ2-7; D is undetermined. Germline V CDR1 and CDR2: SGHDT, YYEEEE. The CDR3 sequence is 14 residues long. V was pared by 0 bases and J by 5 bases, with 12 bases between. CDR3 loop: CASSLGWSPNEQYF. The CDR3 DNA follows: TGTGCCAGCAGCTTGGGTTGGAGTCCGAACGAGCAGTACTTC.

The rearrangement joins TRBV29-1 to TRBJ2-3, with D uncertain. Germline V CDR1 and CDR2: SQVTM, ANQGSEA. This CDR3 has 11 amino acids. The germline V and J ends were trimmed by 5 bases and 4 bases, with 7 bases remaining between them. CDR3 protein: CSVRRPDTQYF. In DNA form, the CDR3 reads TGCAGCGTTCGTCGCCCAGATACGCAGTATTTT.

The rearrangement joins TRBV21-1 to TRBJ1-5; TRBD1 is taken as the D call from the table, unchecked against the DNA. TRBV21-1 is a listed pseudogene. The CDR3 is 15 residues long. The CDR3 here is CASRSGQGLDQPQHF. The CDR3 nucleotides are TGTGCCAGCAGATCCGGACAGGGGCTTGATCAGCCCCAGCATTTT.

The chain carries TRBV4-2 and TRBJ2-7; D remains ambiguous. This CDR3 has 13 amino acids. Germline-derived CDR1 and CDR2 are LGHNA and YNFKEQ. Deletions cut 1 base from V and 4 bases from J, with 8 bases between. The CDR3 DNA sequence: TGTGCCAGCAGCCAAGTGGACGGATACGAGCAGTACTTC. Amino acid sequence: CASSQVDGYEQYF.

The CDR3 nucleotides are TGTGCCAGCAGTTTAAACAGGGTTGCCGGGGAGCTGTTTTTT. Protein: CASSLNRVAGELFF. The V call is TRBV11-3, the J call TRBJ2-2; possibly TRBD1 for D (6 bases). Germline CDR1 reads SGHNT; CDR2 reads YENEEA. The CDR3 length is 14 residues. Trimming removed 6 bases at V and 6 bases at J, with 14 bases between.

This rearrangement joins TRBV27 to TRBJ2-7, with D unresolved. The CDR3 runs to 13 residues. Germline-derived CDR1 and CDR2 are MNHEY and SMNVEV (reference sequence). V lost 5 bases to trimming and J lost 3 bases, with 11 bases between them. DNA of the CDR3: TGTGCCAGCAGTCCAGGATGGGGCTACGAGCAGTACTTC. Protein: CASSPGWGYEQYF.

This chain uses TRBV27 with TRBJ2-7; TRBD2 matches 9 bases. V lost 2 bases to trimming and J lost 3 bases; unmatched junction nucleotides: 8. The CDR3 is 16 residues long. Germline CDR1 is MNHEY and CDR2 is SMNVEV (reference sequence). CDR3 nucleotides: TGTGCCAGCAGTTTAAGACTAGCGGAGACCCACTACGAGCAGTACTTC. Its translation is CASSLRLAETHYEQYF.

The chain uses TRBV18 and TRBJ1-1; D unclear. CDR1 is KGHSH, CDR2 LQKENI, per germline. This CDR3 contains 15 residues. The V end lost 0 bases, the J end lost 0 bases, and 8 bases lay between the germline ends. The CDR3, as DNA: TGTGCCAGCTCACCACCAGGGAGCATGAACACTGAAGCTTTCTTT. This encodes CASSPPGSMNTEAFF. Using reference TRBV18 and TRBJ1-1 for the parts outside the CDR3, the full variable domain is NAGVMQNPRHLVRRRGQEARLRCSPMKGHSHVYWYRQLPEEGLKFMVYLQKENIIDESGMPKERFSAEFPKEGPSILRIQQVVRGDSAAYFCASSPPGSMNTEAFFGQGTRLTVV.

The V and J genes are TRBV5-1 and TRBJ2-5; 10 bases align to TRBD2. J was trimmed by 3 bases and V by 0 bases; bases with no gene match: 11. Germline loops: CDR1 SGHRS, CDR2 YFSETQ. The CDR3 length is 18 residues. The CDR3 nucleotides read TGCGCCAGCAGCTTGGGATTAGCGGGAGGTCCCCTAAAAGAGACCCAGTACTTC. Translating it yields CASSLGLAGGPLKETQYF.

This clone was found a few times. The rearrangement links TRBV29-1 to TRBJ1-1; tentative D call: TRBD1 (6 bases). V lost 6 bases to trimming and J lost 4 bases, with 9 bases between them. Germline V gene sequence: CDR1 SQVTM, CDR2 ANQGSEA. This CDR3 has 11 residues. The CDR3, as DNA: TGCAGCGTCCAGGGGCCCACTGAAGCTTTCTTT. This sequence encodes CSVQGPTEAFF. Using reference TRBV29-1 and TRBJ1-1 for the parts outside the CDR3, the full variable domain is SAVISQKPSRDICQRGTSLTIQCQVDSQVTMMFWYRQQPGQSLTLIATANQGSEATYESGFVIDKFPISRPNLTFSTLTVSNMSPEDSSIYLCSVQGPTEAFFGQGTRLTVV.

The rearrangement uses TRBV9 and TRBJ2-1, with D tentatively TRBD2 (6 bases). V lost 6 bases, J lost 1 base, and 14 bases lay in between. This CDR3 has 15 residues. The V gene's germline CDR1 is SGDLS and CDR2 YYNGEE. The CDR3 nucleotides read TGTGCCAGCACCGACTCAGGGAGGTCCTACAATGAGCAGTTCTTC. It yields the protein CASTDSGRSYNEQFF.

CDR3: CASTIWGNTEAFF. In nucleotides, the CDR3 is TGTGCCAGTACCATTTGGGGGAACACTGAAGCTTTCTTT. This chain connects TRBV19 to TRBJ1-1; D unresolved. The CDR3 covers 13 residues. CDR1 LNHDA and CDR2 SQIVND come from the germline V gene (reference sequence). With 7 bases removed from V and 1 base from J, the gap between germline ends came to 10 bases.

The chain has TRBV29-1 and TRBJ2-7; 7 bases align to TRBD2. Trimming cost V 5 bases and J 2 bases; bases outside gene matches: 9. Germline V gene sequence: CDR1 SQVTM, CDR2 ANQGSEA. The CDR3 spans 14 residues. This chain's CDR3 is CSVFLASGTYEQYF. CDR3 coding DNA: TGCAGCGTTTTTCTCGCTAGCGGTACCTACGAGCAGTACTTC.

J is TRBJ2-6 and V is TRBV27, with D possibly matching TRBD2 (6 bases). Trimming stripped 5 bases from V and 4 bases from J, with 15 bases between. The CDR3 sequence is 16 residues long. The germline V gene has CDR1 MNHEY and CDR2 SMNVEV (reference sequence). For the CDR3, the DNA is TGTGCCAGCAGTGCCCTCGGGGGAACGGGGGCCAACGTCCTGACTTTC. Its protein is CASSALGGTGANVLTF.

This rearrangement joins TRBV13 to TRBJ2-7, with D possibly being TRBD1 or TRBD2 (5 bases each). The V gene lost 4 bases and the J gene lost 4 bases, with 17 bases spanning the gap. The CDR3 is 15 residues long. The V gene's germline CDR1 is PRHDT and CDR2 FYEKMQ (reference sequence). CDR3 region: CASSSTGLGEYEQYF. CDR3 sequence (DNA): TGTGCCAGCAGCTCTACAGGATTAGGGGAGTACGAGCAGTACTTC. Full variable domain (outside the CDR3, taken from reference TRBV13 and TRBJ2-7): AAGVIQSPRHLIKEKRETATLKCYPIPRHDTVYWYQQGPGQDPQFLISFYEKMQSDKGSIPDRFSAQQFSDYHSELNMSSLELGDSALYFCASSSTGLGEYEQYFGPGTRLTVT.

About this clone itself: Additional DNA sequences in this sample encode the identical CDR3. This chain connects TRBV7-8 to TRBJ2-3, with D unclear. The CDR3 runs to 12 residues. The germline CDR1 and CDR2 sequences are SGHVS and FQNEAQ. Trimming pared 1 base from V and 4 bases from J, leaving 3 bases between. The CDR3, as DNA: TGTGCCAGCAGCTTAGTCTCAGATACGCAGTATTTT. Encoded protein: CASSLVSDTQYF.

This clone occurred once. The rearrangement links TRBV15 to TRBJ2-3, with 12 bases fitting TRBD2. This CDR3 is 17 amino acids long. The trim removed 3 bases at V and 1 base at J, leaving 5 bases unmatched. Germline V gene data show CDR1 as LNHNV and CDR2 as YYDKDF (reference sequence). The CDR3 is CATSSPSGRVGTDTQYF. DNA of the CDR3: TGTGCCACCAGCAGCCCTAGCGGGAGGGTCGGCACAGATACGCAGTATTTT.

This clone was seen once. V is TRBV5-6 and J is TRBJ2-7; D possibly corresponds to TRBD1 (6 bases). The CDR3 covers 14 residues. CDR1 is SGHDT, CDR2 YYEEEE, per germline. V lost 3 bases to trimming and J lost 3 bases, with 13 bases between them. The DNA of the CDR3 is TGTGCCAGCAGCTCAACCGGGACAAACTACGAGCAGTACTTC. Protein product: CASSSTGTNYEQYF. Based on the CDR3 plus reference TRBV5-6 and TRBJ2-7, the full variable domain is DAGVTQSPTHLIKTRGQQVTLRCSPKSGHDTVSWYQQALGQGPQFIFQYYEEEERQRGNFPDRFSGHQFPNYSSELNVNALLLGDSALYLCASSSTGTNYEQYFGPGTRLTVT.

The chain carries TRBV6-4 and TRBJ2-1; perhaps TRBD1 as D (5 bases). V lost 6 bases and J lost 0, with 12 bases in between. The germline gives CDR1 MRHNA, CDR2 SNTAGT. This CDR3 spans 15 amino acids. The CDR3 DNA reads TGTGCCAGCAGCGCCCGACAGACCTCCTACAATGAGCAGTTCTTC. Its protein is CASSARQTSYNEQFF.

The rearrangement uses TRBV28 and TRBJ2-7, with TRBD1 matching over 10 bases. V lost 4 bases, J lost 7 bases, and 4 bases stayed unmatched. The CDR3 is 13 residues long. The V gene's germline CDR1 is MDHEN and CDR2 SYDVKM. In DNA form, the CDR3 reads TGTGCCAGCAGTTATGGACAGGGGGGGGAGCAGTACTTC. It is translated as CASSYGQGGEQYF.

This rearrangement joins TRBV9 to TRBJ2-3; D possibly corresponds to TRBD2 (5 bases). CDR1 is SGDLS and CDR2 is YYNGEE in the germline V gene. The CDR3 spans 15 residues. Trimming cost V 0 bases and J 3 bases, with 11 bases left between them. CDR3 nucleotide sequence: TGTGCCAGCAGCGTAGGTCGGGGAACGACAGATACGCAGTATTTT. It translates to CASSVGRGTTDTQYF. Based on the CDR3 plus reference TRBV9 and TRBJ2-3, the full variable domain is DSGVTQTPKHLITATGQRVTLRCSPRSGDLSVYWYQQSLDQGLQFLIQYYNGEERAKGNILERFSAQQFPDLHSELNLSSLELGDSALYFCASSVGRGTTDTQYFGPGTRLTVL.

The rearrangement links TRBV27 to TRBJ2-1; TRBD1 or TRBD2 may be the D gene (5 bases each). The CDR3 length is 15 residues. The V end was cut by 7 bases, the J end by 5 bases, with 18 bases between. Germline V gives CDR1 MNHEY, CDR2 SMNVEV (reference sequence). CDR3 nucleotide sequence: TGTGCCAGCAAGGGGAGACGGACTGGTGACAATGAGCAGTTCTTC. Residues: CASKGRRTGDNEQFF.

The chain uses TRBV27 and TRBJ2-2; 13 nucleotides agree with TRBD2. Germline values: CDR1 MNHEY, CDR2 SMNVEV (reference sequence). The CDR3 sequence is 14 residues long. The J segment lost 6 bases and the V segment lost 10 bases, leaving 5 bases of the junction unmatched. The CDR3 DNA reads as TGTGCCATTGGACTAGCGGGAGTGGCCGGGGAGCTGTTTTTT. This encodes CAIGLAGVAGELFF.

This chain joins TRBV27 and TRBJ2-7, with TRBD1 matching over 7 bases. J was trimmed by 4 bases and V by 4 bases; bases with no gene match: 4. Germline CDR1 is MNHEY and CDR2 is SMNVEV (reference sequence). The CDR3 has 13 residues. The chain's CDR3 is CASSWGQQYEQYF. The CDR3 region has the DNA TGTGCCAGCAGTTGGGGACAGCAGTACGAGCAGTACTTC.